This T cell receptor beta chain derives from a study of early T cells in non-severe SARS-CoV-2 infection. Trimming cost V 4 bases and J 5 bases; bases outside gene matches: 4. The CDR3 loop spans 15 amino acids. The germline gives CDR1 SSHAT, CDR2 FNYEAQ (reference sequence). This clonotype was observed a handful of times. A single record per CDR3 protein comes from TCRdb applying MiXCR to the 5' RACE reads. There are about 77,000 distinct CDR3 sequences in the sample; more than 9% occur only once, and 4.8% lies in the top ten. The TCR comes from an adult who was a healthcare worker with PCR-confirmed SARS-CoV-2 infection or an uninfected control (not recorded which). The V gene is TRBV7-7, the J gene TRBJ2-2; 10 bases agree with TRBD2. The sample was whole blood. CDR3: CASSSPSGRTGELFF. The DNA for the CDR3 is TGTGCCAGCAGCTCGCCTAGCGGGAGAACCGGGGAGCTGTTTTTT.